The entry that follows covers one T cell receptor beta chain sequence. Its antigen is still unknown. Using immunoSEQ multiplex PCR, the repertoire was profiled, and TCRdb retains in-frame clones only, with some absent. The data contain roughly 40,000 clones, less than 95% of them singletons. The sample originates from a study of T cell responses to AZD1222 COVID-19 vaccine. The length of the CDR3 is 15 residues. V dropped 6 bases and J dropped 3 bases, with 12 bases sitting between them. CDR1 is MNHEY and CDR2 is SVGAGI in the germline V gene. Study observations and caveats: Increased Spike-specific TCR breadth and depth were observed after two AZD1222 doses. Repertoires in all cases were sampled only once the peak T cell response had passed. Mostly white British, mostly female donors; authors suggested clonal diversity may be underestimated. Targeting of unmutated variant regions was reportedly seen in nearly half of spike-specific TCRs.

The chain is built from TRBV6-5 and TRBJ1-6; weak D call: TRBD1 (6 bases). This clonotype was sampled from an adult who received the AZD1222 COVID-19 vaccine. This specimen consisted of peripheral blood, obtained 28 days after the second AZD1222 dose. CDR3 nucleotide sequence: TGTGCCAGCAGGGCAGGGGTTAACTATAATTCACCCCTCCACTTT. Translated, it gives CASRAGVNYNSPLHF.